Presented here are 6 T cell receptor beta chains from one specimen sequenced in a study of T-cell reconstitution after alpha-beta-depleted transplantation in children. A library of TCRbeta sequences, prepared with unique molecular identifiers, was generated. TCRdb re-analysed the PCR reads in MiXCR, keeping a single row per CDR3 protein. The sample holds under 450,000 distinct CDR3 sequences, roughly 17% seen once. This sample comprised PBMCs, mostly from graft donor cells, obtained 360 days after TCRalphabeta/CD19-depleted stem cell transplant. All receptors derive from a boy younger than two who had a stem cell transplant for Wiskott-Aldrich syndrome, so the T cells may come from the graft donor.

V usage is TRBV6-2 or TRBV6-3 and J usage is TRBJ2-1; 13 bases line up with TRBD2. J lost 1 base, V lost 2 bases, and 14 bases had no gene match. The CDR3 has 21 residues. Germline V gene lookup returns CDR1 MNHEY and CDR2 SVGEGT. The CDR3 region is CASSYRPRTSGSRLSYNEQFF. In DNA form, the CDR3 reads TGTGCCAGCAGTTACCGGCCCCGGACTAGCGGGAGCCGCCTTTCCTACAATGAGCAGTTCTTC.

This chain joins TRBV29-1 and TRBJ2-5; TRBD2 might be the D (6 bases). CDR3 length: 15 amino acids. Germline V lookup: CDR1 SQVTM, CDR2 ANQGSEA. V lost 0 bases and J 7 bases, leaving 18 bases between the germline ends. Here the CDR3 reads CSVEDLRTAGWTQYF. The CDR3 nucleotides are TGCAGCGTTGAAGATCTAAGGACCGCGGGGTGGACCCAGTACTTC.

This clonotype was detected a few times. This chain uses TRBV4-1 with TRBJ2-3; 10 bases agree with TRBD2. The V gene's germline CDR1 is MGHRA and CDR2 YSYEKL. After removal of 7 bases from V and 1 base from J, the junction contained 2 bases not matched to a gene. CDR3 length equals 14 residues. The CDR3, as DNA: TGCGCCAGCACCCTAGCGGGGGGCACAGATACGCAGTATTTT. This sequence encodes CASTLAGGTDTQYF.

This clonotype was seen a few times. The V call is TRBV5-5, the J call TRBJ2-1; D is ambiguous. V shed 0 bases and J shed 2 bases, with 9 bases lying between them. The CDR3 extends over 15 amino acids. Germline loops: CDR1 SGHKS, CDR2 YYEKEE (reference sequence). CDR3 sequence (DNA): TGTGCCAGCAGCTTGGGCTTTGTAACCTACAATGAGCAGTTCTTC. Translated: CASSLGFVTYNEQFF.

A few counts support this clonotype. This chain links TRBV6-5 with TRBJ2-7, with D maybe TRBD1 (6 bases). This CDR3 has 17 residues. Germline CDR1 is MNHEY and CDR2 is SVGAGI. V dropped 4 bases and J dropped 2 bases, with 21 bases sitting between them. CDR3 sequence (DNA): TGTGCCAGCAGTTCCGGCAGGGGAGCCTACCTGACCTACGAGCAGTACTTC. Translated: CASSSGRGAYLTYEQYF.

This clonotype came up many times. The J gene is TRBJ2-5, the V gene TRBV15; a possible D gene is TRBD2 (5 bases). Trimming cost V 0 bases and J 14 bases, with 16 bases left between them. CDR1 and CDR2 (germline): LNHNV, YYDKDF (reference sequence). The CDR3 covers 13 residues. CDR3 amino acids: CATSRDPGWKSYF. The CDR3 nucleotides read TGTGCCACCAGCAGAGATCCGGGGTGGAAGTCCTACTTC.